The table lists the clone carrying this T cell receptor (beta chain) with a few counts. Its target is unknown. J gave up 8 bases and V 3 bases, and 8 bases lay outside the gene matches. Germline assignment: CDR1 LGHNA and CDR2 YSLEER. This CDR3 spans 14 amino acids. This specimen comes from a study of cytomegalovirus exposure and HLA in healthy donors. Across the study: The same platform was used for the 130 or so validation repertoires as for the 650 to 700 first-cohort repertoires, as reported in a later analysis. Points from the study as a whole: It was found in a later analysis that first-cohort TCR clusters tended to co-occur in the 100 to 150 validation repertoires.

Produced via immunoSEQ multiplex PCR; TCRdb's table is partial and in-frame only. The sample carries some 70,000 clones, 85% to 90% recorded once. The sequence was collected from a young woman in good health and CMV-seronegative. V gene TRBV4-3 combines with J gene TRBJ1-2; 8 bases match TRBD1. The sample comprised PBMCs. CDR3 in DNA: TGCGCCAGCAGCCAGATCCAGGGGGCCGGGGGCTACACCTTC. Amino acid sequence: CASSQIQGAGGYTF.